This T cell receptor (beta chain) comes out of a study of cytomegalovirus exposure and HLA in healthy donors. The donors comprised healthy bone marrow donors. General observations from the study: In an earlier analysis, in under 700 donors, most V segments appeared productive either ~90% or ~30% of the time. V- and J-gene trimming in TCR beta was tied to a missense DCLRE1C variant by an analysis performed later.

Researchers ran the PCR with 60 Vbeta and 13 Jbeta primers. Method: immunoSEQ multiplex PCR; TCRdb's copy keeps in-frame clones and lacks some. The data contain over 150,000 clones, about 65% of them seen just once; the ten biggest clones take up approximately 3%. A note on this clone: Antigen unknown.

Germline loops: CDR1 PRHDT, CDR2 FYEKMQ (reference sequence). The CDR3 runs to 14 residues. V gave up 5 bases and J gave up 0 bases; unmatched junction bases: 4. Sample: PBMCs. The origin of this receptor is a woman in her 30s in good health and CMV-seronegative. The J gene is TRBJ2-7, the V gene TRBV13; 7 nucleotides line up with TRBD1. The CDR3 DNA sequence: TGTGCCAGCAGCCTCCGGGACAGCTCCTACGAGCAGTACTTC. Its protein is CASSLRDSSYEQYF.